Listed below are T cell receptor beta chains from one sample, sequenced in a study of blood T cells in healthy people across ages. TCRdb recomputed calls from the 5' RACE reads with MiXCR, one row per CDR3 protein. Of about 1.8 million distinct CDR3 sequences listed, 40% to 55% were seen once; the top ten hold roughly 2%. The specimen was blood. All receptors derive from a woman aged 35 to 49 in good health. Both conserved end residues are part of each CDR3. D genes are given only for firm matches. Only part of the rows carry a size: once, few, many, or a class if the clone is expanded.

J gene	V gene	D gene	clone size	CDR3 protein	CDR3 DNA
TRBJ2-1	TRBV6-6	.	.	CASSYPGPNEQFF	TGTGCCAGCAGTTATCCCGGACCTAACGAGCAGTTCTTC
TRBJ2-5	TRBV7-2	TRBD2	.	CASSPGLVEETQYF	TGTGCCAGCAGCCCGGGACTAGTCGAGGAGACCCAGTACTTC
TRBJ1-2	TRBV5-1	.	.	CASSLGTPQQGYTF	TGCGCCAGCAGCCTTGGGACTCCTCAACAGGGCTACACCTTC
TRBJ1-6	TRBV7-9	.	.	CASSSDSLYNSPLHF	TGTGCCAGCAGCTCGGACAGCCTCTATAATTCACCCCTCCACTTT
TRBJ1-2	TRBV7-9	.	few	CASSLVRTDYGYTF	TGTGCCAGCAGCCTCGTCAGGACAGACTATGGCTACACCTTC
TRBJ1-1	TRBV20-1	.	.	CSALGPTNTEAFF	TGCAGTGCTCTTGGACCGACGAACACTGAAGCTTTCTTT
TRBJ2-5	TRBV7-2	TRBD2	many	CASSFMRTSGAQETQYF	TGTGCCAGCAGCTTTATGAGGACTAGCGGGGCCCAAGAGACCCAGTACTTC
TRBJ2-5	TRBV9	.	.	CASSVGGQHQETQYF	TGTGCCAGCAGCGTAGGGGGGCAGCACCAAGAGACCCAGTACTTC
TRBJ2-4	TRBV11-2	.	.	CASSLGHMREVNEQYF	TGTGCCAGCAGCTTAGGACATATGAGGGAGGTAAATGAGCAGTACTTC
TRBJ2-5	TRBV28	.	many	CASSFIQETQYF	TGTGCCAGCAGTTTTATACAAGAGACCCAGTACTTC
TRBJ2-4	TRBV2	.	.	CASSSAGLSQSVQYF	TGTGCCAGCAGTTCGGCGGGACTCTCTCAAAGTGTTCAGTACTTC
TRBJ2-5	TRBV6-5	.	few	CASSYSYQGRRETQYF	TGTGCCAGCAGTTACTCGTACCAGGGGAGGAGAGAGACCCAGTACTTC
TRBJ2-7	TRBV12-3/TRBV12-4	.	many	CASSTGSSYEQYF	TGTGCCAGCAGTACAGGGAGCTCCTACGAGCAGTACTTC
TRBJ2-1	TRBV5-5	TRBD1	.	CASSPGQDQETQFF	TGTGCCAGCAGCCCAGGACAGGATCAAGAGACCCAGTTCTTC
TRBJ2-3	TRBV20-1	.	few	CSAADYRSGDTQYF	TGCAGTGCGGCGGACTACCGATCTGGGGATACGCAGTATTTT
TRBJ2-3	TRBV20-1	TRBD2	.	CSASVRLAGGGDTQYF	TGCAGTGCTAGTGTACGGCTAGCGGGGGGTGGAGATACGCAGTATTTT
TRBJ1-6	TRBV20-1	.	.	CSARPTTGNNSPLHF	TGCAGTGCCCGACCTACAACGGGGAATAATTCACCCCTCCACTTT
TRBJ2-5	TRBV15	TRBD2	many	CATSRQRGGRETQYF	TGTGCCACCAGCCGTCAGCGGGGGGGAAGAGAGACCCAGTACTTC
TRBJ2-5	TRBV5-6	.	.	CTSSLDQVETQYF	TGTACCAGCAGCTTGGATCAGGTGGAGACCCAGTACTTC
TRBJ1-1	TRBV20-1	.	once	CSARPERVNTEAFF	TGCAGCGCTAGGCCCGAGAGGGTCAACACTGAAGCTTTCTTT
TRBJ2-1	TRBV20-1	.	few	CSAKRQVVNEQFF	TGCAGTGCTAAACGACAGGTTGTCAATGAGCAGTTCTTC
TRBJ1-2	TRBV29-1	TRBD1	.	CSVEDHRGNGYTF	TGCAGCGTTGAAGATCACAGGGGAAATGGCTACACCTTC
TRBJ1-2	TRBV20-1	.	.	CSARDRAKGVGWGYTF	TGCAGTGCTAGAGACCGAGCCAAAGGGGTTGGGTGGGGCTACACCTTC
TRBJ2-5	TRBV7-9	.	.	CASSFWKARDPDQETQYF	TGTGCCAGCAGCTTTTGGAAAGCGCGGGATCCGGACCAAGAGACCCAGTACTTC
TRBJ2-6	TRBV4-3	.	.	CASSQDQVPGANVLTF	TGCGCCAGCAGCCAAGACCAGGTCCCTGGGGCCAACGTCCTGACTTTC
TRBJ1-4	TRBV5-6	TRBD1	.	CASSQTRTGGGEKLFF	TGTGCCAGCAGCCAGACCAGGACAGGGGGCGGTGAAAAACTGTTTTTT
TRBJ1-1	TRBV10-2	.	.	CASSEGVGTEAFF	TGCGCCAGCAGTGAGGGGGTTGGCACTGAAGCTTTCTTT
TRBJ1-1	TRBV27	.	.	CASSLREVQTPLNTEAFF	TGTGCCAGCAGTTTAAGAGAGGTGCAGACACCCTTAAACACTGAAGCTTTCTTT
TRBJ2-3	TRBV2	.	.	CASSVNGAPTDTQYF	TGTGCCAGCTCCGTTAATGGGGCCCCCACAGATACGCAGTATTTT
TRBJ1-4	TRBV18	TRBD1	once	CASSPAGGREKLFF	TGTGCCAGCTCACCAGCAGGGGGCCGGGAAAAACTGTTTTTT
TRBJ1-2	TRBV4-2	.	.	CASSQGIRGANYGYTF	TGTGCCAGCAGCCAAGGGATCAGAGGAGCTAACTATGGCTACACCTTC
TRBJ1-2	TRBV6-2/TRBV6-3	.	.	CASSLTEGDYGYTF	TGTGCCAGCAGTTTGACGGAGGGGGACTATGGCTACACCTTC
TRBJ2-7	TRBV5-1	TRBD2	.	CASSGRPPYEQYF	TGCGCCAGTAGCGGGAGACCCCCCTACGAGCAGTACTTC
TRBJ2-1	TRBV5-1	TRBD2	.	CASSSGLAGGPPYNEQFF	TGCGCCAGCAGCTCGGGACTAGCGGGGGGTCCCCCCTACAATGAGCAGTTCTTC
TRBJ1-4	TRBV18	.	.	CASSAEKATNEKLFF	TGTGCCAGCTCAGCCGAGAAGGCAACTAATGAAAAACTGTTTTTT
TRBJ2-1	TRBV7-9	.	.	CASIIGGGPYNEQFF	TGTGCCAGCATCATCGGTGGGGGCCCCTACAATGAGCAGTTCTTC
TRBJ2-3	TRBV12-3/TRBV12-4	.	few	CASSWRDRNTQYF	TGTGCCAGCAGTTGGAGAGACCGGAATACGCAGTATTTT
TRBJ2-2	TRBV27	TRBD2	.	CASGYGLAGGPGELFF	TGTGCCAGCGGCTATGGACTAGCGGGGGGGCCCGGGGAGCTGTTTTTT
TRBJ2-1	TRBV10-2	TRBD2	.	CASSLHSGGLSYNEQFF	TGCGCCAGCAGTCTTCATAGCGGGGGCCTCTCCTACAATGAGCAGTTCTTC
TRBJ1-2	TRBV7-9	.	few	CASSVTGEPFYGYTF	TGTGCCAGCAGCGTGACAGGAGAGCCCTTCTATGGCTACACCTTC